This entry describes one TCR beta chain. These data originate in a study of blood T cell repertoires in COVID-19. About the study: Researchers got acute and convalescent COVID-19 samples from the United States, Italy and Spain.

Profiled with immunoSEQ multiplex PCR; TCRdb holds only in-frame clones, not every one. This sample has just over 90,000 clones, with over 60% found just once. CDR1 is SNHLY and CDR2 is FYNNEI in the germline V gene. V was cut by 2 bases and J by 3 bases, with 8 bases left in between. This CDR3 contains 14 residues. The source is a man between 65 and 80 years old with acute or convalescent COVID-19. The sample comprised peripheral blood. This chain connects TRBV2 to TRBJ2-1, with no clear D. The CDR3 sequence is CASSEYGFYNEQFF. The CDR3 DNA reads TGTGCCAGCAGTGAATATGGCTTCTACAATGAGCAGTTCTTC. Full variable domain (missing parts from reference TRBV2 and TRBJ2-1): EPEVTQTPSHQVTQMGQEVILRCVPISNHLYFYWYRQILGQKVEFLVSFYNNEISEKSEIFDDQFSVERPDGSNFTLKIRSTKLEDSAMYFCASSEYGFYNEQFFGPGTRLTVL.